The 5 T cell receptor beta chains below were found in one sample sequenced in a study of T cell repertoires in cytomegalovirus infection. These receptors have no identified antigens. TCRdb reprocessed the reads via MiXCR and lists one record per CDR3 protein. The table records about 52,000 distinct CDR3 sequences, 20% of them present only once. The specimen was CD8+ T cells from cultured PBMCs, collected from culture after CMV antigen stimulation. The receptors here all came from a human donor in good health (CMV status not recorded). Some clones in this sample may be carry-over from other donors' samples.

This chain links TRBV28 with TRBJ2-7; the match to TRBD1 covers 8 bases. The J segment lost 2 bases and the V segment lost 7 bases, leaving 10 bases of the junction unmatched. The CDR3 runs to 15 residues. Germline CDR1 MDHEN, CDR2 SYDVKM. CDR3 sequence reads: CASTHSQGAAYEQYF. The CDR3 nucleotides are TGTGCCAGCACTCACTCCCAGGGGGCGGCCTACGAGCAGTACTTC. The variable domain in full, with the rest retrieved from reference TRBV28 and TRBJ2-7, is DVKVTQSSRYLVKRTGEKVFLECVQDMDHENMFWYRQDPGLGLRLIYFSYDVKMKEKGDIPEGYSVSREKKERFSLILESASTNQTSMYLCASTHSQGAAYEQYFGPGTRLTVT.

This clonotype was detected a few times. V is TRBV4-3 and J is TRBJ2-1; no firm D call. V was cut by 4 bases and J by 1 base, with 11 bases left in between. Germline CDR1 is LGHNA and CDR2 is YSLEER. The CDR3 contains 15 residues. CDR3: CASSLMVESYNEQFF. As DNA, the CDR3 is TGCGCCAGCAGCCTAATGGTAGAATCCTACAATGAGCAGTTCTTC.

The V call is TRBV12-3 or TRBV12-4, the J call TRBJ2-7; 8 nucleotides line up with TRBD1. The trim removed 4 bases at V and 3 bases at J, leaving 5 bases unmatched. CDR3 length: 14 residues. The CDR3 sequence is CASSYGQGVYEQYF. CDR3 nucleotides: TGTGCCAGCAGTTATGGACAGGGAGTCTACGAGCAGTACTTC.

The chain carries TRBV9 and TRBJ2-3, with 7 bases matching TRBD2. CDR3 length equals 16 residues. Germline loops: CDR1 SGDLS, CDR2 YYNGEE. V trimming: 0 bases; J trimming: 2 bases; junction bases outside the gene matches: 6. In DNA form, the CDR3 reads TGTGCCAGCAGCGTAGGCGGCGGGGGTACCACAGATACGCAGTATTTT. Amino acid sequence: CASSVGGGGTTDTQYF.

V gene TRBV11-2 combines with J gene TRBJ2-3; 7 bases are a match to TRBD2. This CDR3 contains 16 residues. Losses at the gene ends were 6 bases for V and 2 bases for J; bases not matched to a gene: 11. Per germline, CDR1 SGHAT and CDR2 FQNNGV. CDR3 residues: CASSYPRAGITDTQYF. DNA of the CDR3: TGTGCCAGCAGTTATCCCAGAGCGGGGATCACAGATACGCAGTATTTT.